One and the same sample provided the 25 T cell receptor beta chains below, sequenced in a study of spatial heterogeneity in lung cancer. TCRdb fed the 5' RACE reads into MiXCR, producing one record per CDR3 protein. The sample consists of roughly 99,000 distinct CDR3 sequences, roughly a fifth of them appearing once. Indicated time point: blood at routine non-recurrence follow-up after resection. This specimen was PBMCs, taken at follow-up. The receptors shown here come from a male donor with early-stage non-small cell lung cancer.

This clonotype was picked up a small number of times. The chain combines TRBV23-1 with TRBJ2-7, with 8 nucleotides matching TRBD2. TRBV23-1 is identified as an open reading frame with a role that is uncertain. V lost 7 bases to trimming and J lost 3 bases; unmatched junction nucleotides: 11. The CDR3 spans 15 residues. CDR3 protein: CASIYISGIDYEQYV. CDR3 nucleotides: TGCGCCAGCATCTACATTAGCGGGATCGACTACGAGCAGTACGTC.

This rearrangement joins TRBV6-1 to TRBJ1-5, with D unclear. V gave up 5 bases and J gave up 5 bases, with 13 bases separating them. This CDR3 is 14 amino acids long. Germline V gives CDR1 MNHNS, CDR2 SASEGT. In DNA form, the CDR3 reads TGTGCCAGCAGTCGGTCACCCCCCGATCAGCCCCAGCATTTT. Translation: CASSRSPPDQPQHF.

This clonotype appeared a few times. The chain is built from TRBV7-2 and TRBJ2-1; D is unresolved. Germline CDR1 reads SGHTA; CDR2 reads FQGNSA. Trimming removed 0 bases from V and 5 bases from J, with 8 bases in between. The CDR3 totals 14 residues. The CDR3 DNA reads TGTGCCAGCAGCTTAGCGAAAAGTAACAATGAGCAGTTCTTC. Encoded protein: CASSLAKSNNEQFF.

This chain joins TRBV29-1 and TRBJ2-7; possibly TRBD2 for D (5 bases). CDR1 and CDR2 (germline): SQVTM, ANQGSEA. This CDR3 contains 13 residues. With 5 bases removed from V and 5 bases from J, the gap between germline ends came to 16 bases. DNA of the CDR3: TGCAGCGTTCCGCGAGGGTCCGGGGACGAGCAGTACGTC. This gives the protein CSVPRGSGDEQYV.

This chain links TRBV5-4 with TRBJ1-1; 7 positions agree with TRBD1. The CDR3 runs 15 residues. V was clipped by 0 bases and J by 5 bases; unmatched bases: 7. Germline values: CDR1 SGHNT, CDR2 YYREEE (reference sequence). The CDR3 DNA sequence: TGTGCCAGCAGCTTGGAGGGGGCGCTCGGGACTGAAGCTTTCTTT. Translation: CASSLEGALGTEAFF.

The table lists this clonotype with a few counts. This chain uses TRBV20-1 with TRBJ2-1; TRBD1 agrees at 8 bases. V was pared by 5 bases and J by 10 bases, with 7 bases of the junction left unmatched. Germline V gene data show CDR1 as DFQATT and CDR2 as SNEGSKA (reference sequence). The CDR3 runs 12 residues. CDR3 nucleotides: TGCAGTGCTCTCAGGGGGCAGTGGGAGCAGTTCTTC. This translates into CSALRGQWEQFF.

This clonotype has a handful of counts. The rearrangement links TRBV25-1 to TRBJ2-7, with TRBD1 matching 9 bases. The CDR3 has 15 residues. Germline CDR1 reads MGHDK; CDR2 reads SYGVNS. With V trimmed by 4 bases and J by 5 bases, 9 bases remained unmatched. This CDR3 reads CASSGNPGQGNEQYV. CDR3 nucleotide sequence: TGTGCCAGCAGTGGGAACCCGGGACAGGGTAACGAGCAGTACGTC.

A remark on this clonotype: The junction does not match germline at one end; this may be a read error. The V and J genes are TRBV6-6 and TRBJ1-1; weak D call: TRBD1 (5 bases). Looked up from germline, CDR1 is MNHNY and CDR2 is SVGAGI (reference sequence). The CDR3 runs to 14 residues. The CDR3 region has the DNA TGTGCCAGCACCACAGGAATAGGGAACACTGGAGCTTTCTTT. Translation gives CASTTGIGNTGAFF.

This chain connects TRBV29-1 to TRBJ1-1, with D possibly TRBD1 on 5 matching bases. This CDR3 is 11 amino acids long. Trimming removed 6 bases from V and 7 bases from J, with 12 bases in between. Germline assignment: CDR1 SQVTM and CDR2 ANQGSEA. In DNA, the CDR3 is TGCAGCGTCTCCGGGACTTTTGAAGCTTTCTTT. Protein sequence: CSVSGTFEAFF.

The chain combines TRBV2 with TRBJ2-7; 9 positions agree with TRBD1. Germline CDR1 is SNHLY and CDR2 is FYNNEI. With V trimmed by 6 bases and J by 5 bases, 11 bases remained unmatched. This CDR3 contains 15 residues. CDR3: CASRIPGQGSDEQYF. The CDR3 DNA is TGTGCCAGCAGAATTCCGGGACAGGGAAGTGACGAGCAGTACTTC.

This clonotype showed up just a few times. The chain has TRBV6-5 and TRBJ2-1, with 7 bases aligning to TRBD1. After removal of 6 bases from V and 9 bases from J, the junction contained 11 bases not matched to a gene. The length of the CDR3 is 14 residues. Germline assignment: CDR1 MNHEY and CDR2 SVGAGI. The CDR3 DNA sequence: TGTGCCAGCAGCCGACAGGGTACCGGTAGTGAGCAGTTCTTC. Encoded protein: CASSRQGTGSEQFF.

The CDR3, as DNA: TGTGCCAGCAGTCAAACAGGGGCCGGCGGGGAGCTGTTTTTT. Translated, it gives CASSQTGAGGELFF. The chain employs TRBV5-4 and TRBJ2-2, with 7 bases identical to TRBD1. This CDR3 spans 14 amino acids. The V gene's germline CDR1 is SGHNT and CDR2 YYREEE (reference sequence). J was trimmed by 7 bases and V by 5 bases; bases with no gene match: 8.

The V gene is TRBV12-2, the J gene TRBJ2-7. TRBV12-2 is a listed pseudogene. The CDR3 is 16 residues long. CDR3 amino acids: CASRFSTRRGTYEQYF. In DNA form, the CDR3 reads TGTGCAAGTCGCTTTAGTACTCGCAGGGGAACCTACGAGCAGTACTTC.

This clonotype came up many times. The rearrangement uses TRBV20-1 and TRBJ1-1, with D tentatively TRBD1 (6 bases). Looked up from germline, CDR1 is DFQATT and CDR2 is SNEGSKA (reference sequence). CDR3 length: 13 residues. V lost 3 bases and J lost 3, with 11 bases in between. The CDR3 spells CSARGASYTEAFF. The CDR3 DNA is TGCAGTGCTAGGGGGGCCAGCTACACTGAAGCTTTCTTT.

V is TRBV3-1 and J is TRBJ1-3, with D perhaps matching TRBD1 (6 bases). The CDR3 is 15 residues long. Germline V gives CDR1 LGHDT, CDR2 YNNKEL (reference sequence). Trimming stripped 3 bases from V and 3 bases from J, with 12 bases between. This CDR3 is CASSQGHKNGNTIYF. DNA of the CDR3: TGTGCCAGCAGCCAGGGACATAAAAATGGAAACACCATATATTTT.

This rearrangement joins TRBV6-2 or TRBV6-3 to TRBJ1-2; 8 nucleotides align to TRBD1. Unmatched junction bases numbered 5, after V lost 2 bases and J lost 0 bases. Germline V gene sequence: CDR1 MNHEY, CDR2 SVGEGT. The CDR3 is made up of 16 amino acids. The CDR3 DNA is TGTGCCAGCAGTTACACCGGGGGACAGGCTAACTATGGCTACACCTTC. This encodes CASSYTGGQANYGYTF.

The chain uses TRBV10-3 and TRBJ1-6, with D hard to call. Germline V CDR1 and CDR2: ENHRY, SYGVKD. V was pared by 10 bases and J by 0 bases, with 13 bases between. CDR3 length: 15 amino acids. DNA for the CDR3: TGTGCCACTTTGGACGGGAGCTCCTATAATTCACCCCTCCACTTT. Encoded protein: CATLDGSSYNSPLHF.

This clonotype was seen more than once but under ten times. The V gene is TRBV7-2, the J gene TRBJ2-7, with 9 bases lining up with TRBD2. The CDR3 extends over 15 amino acids. V lost 6 bases to trimming and J lost 1 base; unmatched junction nucleotides: 7. CDR1 is SGHTA and CDR2 is FQGNSA in the germline V gene. CDR3 DNA: TGTGCCAGCAGTCGCAGGGCGGGAGGGTCCTACGAGCAGTACTTC. Amino acid sequence: CASSRRAGGSYEQYF. The whole variable domain, filled in from reference TRBV7-2 and TRBJ2-7, reads GAGVSQSPSNKVTEKGKDVELRCDPISGHTALYWYRQSLGQGLEFLIYFQGNSAPDKSGLPSDRFSAERTGGSVSTLTIQRTQQEDSAVYLCASSRRAGGSYEQYFGPGTRLTVT.

This clonotype was counted between two and nine times. The chain has TRBV20-1 and TRBJ2-3; 7 bases fit TRBD2. The CDR3 has 13 residues. Germline CDR1 DFQATT, CDR2 SNEGSKA (reference sequence). V was clipped by 2 bases and J by 4 bases; unmatched bases: 3. The CDR3 coding sequence is TGCAGTGCTAGAAGGACTAGGGCAGATACGCAGTATTTT. This codes for CSARRTRADTQYF.

This clonotype was found many times. The chain is built from TRBV28 and TRBJ2-2; possibly TRBD1 or TRBD2 for D (5 bases each). Germline loops: CDR1 MDHEN, CDR2 SYDVKM. Trimming removed 6 bases from V and 4 bases from J, with 12 bases in between. CDR3 size: 14 residues. The CDR3 is CASRAGTVTGELFF. The CDR3 region has the DNA TGTGCCAGCAGAGCCGGGACGGTCACCGGGGAGCTGTTTTTT.

V usage is TRBV29-1 and J usage is TRBJ2-1; D is uncertain. Per germline, CDR1 SQVTM and CDR2 ANQGSEA. CDR3 size: 14 residues. The V end was cut by 3 bases, the J end by 4 bases, with 13 bases between. DNA of the CDR3: TGCAGCGTTGAGGCACAGCTCTCATACAATGAGCAGTTCTTC. Its protein is CSVEAQLSYNEQFF.

This clonotype has just a few counts. The genes are TRBV11-2 and TRBJ1-5; D possibly corresponds to TRBD1 (6 bases). In germline, CDR1 is SGHAT, CDR2 FQNNGV. V was trimmed by 1 base and J by 3 bases, leaving 7 bases between them. The CDR3 is 14 residues long. CDR3 amino acids: CASSLGQANQPQHF. The CDR3 region has the DNA TGTGCCAGCAGCTTAGGACAGGCCAATCAGCCCCAGCATTTT.

V and J are TRBV20-1 and TRBJ2-3; TRBD2 aligns across 10 bases. The germline CDR1 and CDR2 sequences are DFQATT and SNEGSKA (reference sequence). V shed 5 bases and J 4 bases; nucleotides not matched to a gene: 12. The CDR3 contains 16 residues. CDR3 DNA sequence: TGCAGTGCTCCCCGGACTAGCGGCAGTGGGCCAGATACGCAGTATTTT. This translates into CSAPRTSGSGPDTQYF.

This chain links TRBV2 with TRBJ2-3; no definite D call. The CDR3 is 13 amino acids. V dropped 3 bases and J dropped 1 base, with 5 bases sitting between them. CDR1 and CDR2 (germline): SNHLY, FYNNEI. CDR3 sequence: CASSDSRTDTQYF. CDR3 nucleotide sequence: TGTGCCAGCAGTGACAGCCGCACAGATACGCAGTATTTT.

This clonotype was seen ten or more times. The rearrangement joins TRBV6-2 or TRBV6-3 to TRBJ1-1; possibly TRBD1 for D (6 bases). The CDR3 length is 13 residues. Deletions cut 2 bases from V and 3 bases from J, with 7 bases between. From germline, CDR1 is MNHEY and CDR2 SVGEGT. CDR3 region: CASSYEGDTEAFF. The CDR3 nucleotides read TGTGCCAGCAGTTACGAGGGGGACACTGAAGCTTTCTTT.